Listed below are T cell receptor beta chains from one sample, sequenced in a study of blood T cell repertoires in COVID-19. TCRdb's copy holds only in-frame clones and misses some; the assay was immunoSEQ multiplex PCR. The data hold roughly 250,000 clones, with 70% to 85% observed a single time. Sequencing used peripheral blood. Every receptor here comes from a woman aged 40-49 years with active or convalescent COVID-19. Both conserved end residues are part of each CDR3. A D gene is named only where the DNA matches it firmly. Expanded clones get a size class; other rows say once, few or many, or leave the size out.

j_gene,d_gene,v_gene,abundance,CDR3nt,CDR3aa
TRBJ1-4,NA,TRBV6-6,once,TGTGCCAGCCGGACTAATGAAAAACTGTTTTTT,CASRTNEKLFF
TRBJ1-3,TRBD1,TRBV6-1,NA,TGTGCCAGCAGTGATTCTGGGGCAGGGGGAGGAAACACCATATATTTT,CASSDSGAGGGNTIYF
TRBJ1-5,NA,TRBV4-1,few,TGCGCCAGCAGCCAAGAAGGGAGTGCAGGTAATCAGCCCCAGCATTTT,CASSQEGSAGNQPQHF
TRBJ2-1,TRBD2,TRBV6-5,NA,TGTGCCAGCGGGAGGCGGGGGGCCAATGAGCAGTTCTTC,CASGRRGANEQFF
TRBJ1-2,NA,TRBV7-9,few,TGTGCCAGCAGCTTAGCGTACGCAAGCACAGATGGCTACACCTTC,CASSLAYASTDGYTF
TRBJ1-2,TRBD1,TRBV5-1,NA,TGCGCCAGCAGCGTAACGACAGGGGGTGCCTATGGCTACACCTTC,CASSVTTGGAYGYTF
TRBJ1-1,TRBD1,TRBV11-2,once,TGTGCCAGCAGCGAGAACAGGGGTCCGAACACTGAAGCTTTCTTT,CASSENRGPNTEAFF
TRBJ1-3,TRBD1,TRBV13,NA,TGTGCCAGCAGCTCTCCCCAAAGGACAGGGGGGGACACCATATATTTT,CASSSPQRTGGDTIYF
TRBJ2-2,NA,TRBV11-2,few,TGTGCCAGCAGCTTAAGGCAGGGGGGGAACACCGGGGAGCTGTTTTTT,CASSLRQGGNTGELFF
TRBJ1-5,NA,TRBV11-2,NA,TGTGCCAGCAGCTTAGATTTGCAGGCAATTAGATATTTT,CASSLDLQAIRYF
TRBJ1-1,NA,TRBV7-2,NA,TGTGCCAGCAGCTCTCGGAGCTCGGGGACTGAAGCTTTCTTT,CASSSRSSGTEAFF
TRBJ2-1,NA,TRBV10-3,NA,TGTGCCATCAGTGAGTCGCGGAACACAGGCCAGTTCTTC,CAISESRNTGQFF
TRBJ2-1,NA,TRBV6-6,NA,TGTGCCAGCAGTAGGACTGCCAATGAGCAGTTCTTC,CASSRTANEQFF
TRBJ2-5,TRBD2,TRBV3-1/TRBV3-2,NA,TGTGCCAGCAGCCGGGGGCGGGGGGGCCAAGAGACCCAGTACTTC,CASSRGRGGQETQYF
TRBJ1-2,NA,TRBV28,many,TGTGCCAGCAGAGTTCCGGGTCCTTATGGCTACACCTTC,CASRVPGPYGYTF
TRBJ2-2,NA,TRBV12-3/TRBV12-4,NA,TGTGCCAGCAGCCTAGCCACCGGGGAGCTGTTTTTT,CASSLATGELFF
TRBJ1-1,NA,TRBV5-6,NA,TGTGCCAGCAGCCTCCACCCCCGGCGGGGCACTGAAGCTTTCTTT,CASSLHPRRGTEAFF
TRBJ1-5,NA,TRBV6-5,NA,TGTGCCAGCATCCTGAAACAGGGTCAGCCCCAGCATTTT,CASILKQGQPQHF
TRBJ1-5,NA,TRBV9,NA,TGTGCCAGCAGCGCGGGGAACAGGGATCAGCCCCAGCATTTT,CASSAGNRDQPQHF
TRBJ1-1,NA,TRBV19,NA,TGTGCCAGTAGTATTTTCGCTGAAGCTTTCTTT,CASSIFAEAFF
TRBJ2-2,NA,TRBV7-3,NA,TGTGCCAGCAGGCCAACCCTAGTGACCGGGGAGCTGTTTTTT,CASRPTLVTGELFF
TRBJ1-2,NA,TRBV30,NA,TGTGCCTGGAGTGTAGTGGGGGCTGGCTACACCTTC,CAWSVVGAGYTF
TRBJ1-1,NA,TRBV6-1,NA,TGTGCCAGCAGTGAAGGGAGGAACACTGAAGCTTTCTTT,CASSEGRNTEAFF
TRBJ1-1,NA,TRBV18,NA,TGTGCCAGCTCACCACCTATGAGGGAAATTGCGAACACTGAAGCTTTCTTT,CASSPPMREIANTEAFF
TRBJ1-4,TRBD1,TRBV28,NA,TGTGCCAGCAACCAGGGGGCTCTGGATGAAAAACTGTTTTTT,CASNQGALDEKLFF
TRBJ1-2,NA,TRBV6-5,once,TGTGCCAGCAGTTACCTTCAGGGAAATGGCTACACCTTC,CASSYLQGNGYTF
TRBJ1-5,NA,TRBV6-5,NA,TGTGCCAGCAACGCAGGGCTATACAATCAGCCCCAGCATTTT,CASNAGLYNQPQHF
TRBJ1-5,NA,TRBV6-6,NA,TGTGCCAGCAGCTTCGCTTGGACAGAGAGCAATCAGCCCCAGCATTTT,CASSFAWTESNQPQHF
TRBJ2-1,NA,TRBV27,NA,TGTGCCAGCAGAACACACGCCGCCTCCTACAATGAGCAGTTCTTC,CASRTHAASYNEQFF
TRBJ1-1,NA,TRBV9,NA,TGTGCCAGCAGCGCCCATATAACAGGTTCTGAAGCTTTCTTT,CASSAHITGSEAFF
TRBJ1-2,NA,TRBV10-3,NA,TGTGCCATCAGTGAACGGGGAGGCTATGGCTACACCTTC,CAISERGGYGYTF
TRBJ2-7,TRBD2,TRBV14,NA,TGTGCCAGCAGCGGGGCTAGCGGGGGCCTCGTCGCCTACGAGCAGTACTTC,CASSGASGGLVAYEQYF
TRBJ1-6,TRBD1,TRBV5-1,NA,TGCGCCAGCAGCTTGACGCTACAGGGGGGATATAATTCACCCCTCCACTTT,CASSLTLQGGYNSPLHF
TRBJ2-3,NA,TRBV5-1,NA,TGCGCCAGCAGCTTGAAGGGGTTCACAGATACGCAGTATTTT,CASSLKGFTDTQYF
TRBJ1-4,NA,TRBV28,NA,TGTGCCAGCAGGTCGGTTGCGGGAAAACTGTTTTTT,CASRSVAGKLFF
TRBJ1-4,NA,TRBV7-9,NA,TGTGCCAGCAGCTCGAACAGTGCAACTAATGAAAAACTGTTTTTT,CASSSNSATNEKLFF
TRBJ1-4,TRBD1,TRBV3-1/TRBV3-2,NA,TGTGCCAGCAGCCAGAGGACAGGGGGAGGCGAAAAACTGTTTTTT,CASSQRTGGGEKLFF